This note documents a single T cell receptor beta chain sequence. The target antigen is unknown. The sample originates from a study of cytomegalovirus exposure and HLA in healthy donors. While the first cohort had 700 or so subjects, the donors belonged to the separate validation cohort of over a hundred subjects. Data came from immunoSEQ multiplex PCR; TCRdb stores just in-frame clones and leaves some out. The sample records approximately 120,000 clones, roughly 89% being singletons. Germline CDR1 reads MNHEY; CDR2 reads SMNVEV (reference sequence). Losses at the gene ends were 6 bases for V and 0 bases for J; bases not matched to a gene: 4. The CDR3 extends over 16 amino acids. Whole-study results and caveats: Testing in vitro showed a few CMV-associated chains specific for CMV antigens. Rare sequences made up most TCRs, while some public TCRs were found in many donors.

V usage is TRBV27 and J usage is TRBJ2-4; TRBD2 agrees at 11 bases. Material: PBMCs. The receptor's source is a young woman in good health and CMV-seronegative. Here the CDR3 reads CASSPGLAGAKNIQYF. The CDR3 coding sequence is TGTGCCAGCAGCCCAGGACTAGCGGGAGCCAAAAACATTCAGTACTTC.